This TCR beta chain was sequenced in a study of blood T cell repertoires in COVID-19 (dated by TCRdb to about 2020). Study-level background: Samples covering the acute and convalescent phases of COVID-19 were provided by collaborators in the United States, Italy and Spain. The material from the prospective study consisted of cDNA or gDNA derived from T cells, B-cell-depleted T cells, or PBMCs. The dataset comprised deeply sampled blood TCRbeta repertoires from subjects exposed to, actively infected with, or recovered from COVID-19. The repertoires were released in a freely available public database meant as a resource for research on the immune response to SARS-CoV-2. The samples were drawn from two sources: the first 160 participants of the ongoing ImmuneRACE study, and 1,000 to 1,500 subjects contributed by 6 global collaborators. A de-identified subject ID, COVID-19 status, age in years and sex were almost always included in the sample metadata. Where HLA class I and class II types were available, the types were taken from metadata supplied by the sample provider, not from assay-based typing.

A single count supports this clone. Its antigen has not been determined. Base-call qualities are not available, and no considerably larger clone is one nucleotide away. The immunoSEQ Assay, a bias-controlled multiplex PCR, was used to amplify TCRbeta CDR3 regions from genomic DNA. The source study handled its data this way. Within the assay, amplification of reference gene primers was used to estimate how many nucleated cells each sample contained. To quantify the absolute abundance of each unique TCRbeta CDR3 rearrangement, sequence reads were collapsed and filtered. For each sample, productive Simpson clonality was calculated as the square root of Simpson's diversity index over productive rearrangements. TCRdb re-hosts the immuneACCESS table, in-frame sequences only. Its copies lack some clones; in the studies checked, an unresolved V gene accounts for under half of them, and the cause for the rest is not known. Clonal size and the V and J genes are those of that table, whereas D and trimming came from the DNA. For this sample the table gives around 51,000 clones, of which around nine tenths were detected only once. The top ten hold less than 6.5% of the sample.

The research as a whole found: How much clinical and demographic metadata was included differed by source and by participant, and the metadata was provided uncurated.

In the germline V gene, CDR1 corresponds to SGHTA and CDR2 to FQGNSA. The germline V end is reduced by 1 base and the J end by 6 bases; junction bases left unmatched: 2. Including the terminal cysteine and phenylalanine, the CDR3 comprises 13 residues. Of the read, only the CDR3 DNA is kept; its 39 bases are in frame from base 1. The collaborating institutions used their own protocols to collect whole blood in K2EDTA tubes. Collaborator samples were shipped for TCRbeta analysis as frozen whole blood, isolated PBMCs, or DNA extracted from either sample type. The sequenced material came from peripheral blood. The chain is assembled from TRBV7-2 and TRBJ2-5; TRBD1 matches 7 bases in the middle. This TCR was recovered from a man aged 70-80 years with acute or convalescent COVID-19. The CDR3 region: CASSLEGAKTQYF. The nucleotide sequence is TGTGCCAGCAGCTTAGAGGGGGCGAAGACCCAGTACTTC.